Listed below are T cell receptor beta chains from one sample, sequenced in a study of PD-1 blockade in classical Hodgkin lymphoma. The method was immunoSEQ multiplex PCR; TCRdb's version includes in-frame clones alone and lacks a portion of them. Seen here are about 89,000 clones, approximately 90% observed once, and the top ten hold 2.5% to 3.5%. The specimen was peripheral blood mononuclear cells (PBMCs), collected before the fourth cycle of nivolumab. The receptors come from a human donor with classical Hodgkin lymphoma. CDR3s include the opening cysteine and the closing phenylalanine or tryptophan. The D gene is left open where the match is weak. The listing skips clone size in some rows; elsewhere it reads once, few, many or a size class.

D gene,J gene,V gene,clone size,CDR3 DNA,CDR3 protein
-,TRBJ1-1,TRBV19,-,TGTGCCAGTAGTACCAACTTGGGGGAAGAGGCTTTCTTT,CASSTNLGEEAFF
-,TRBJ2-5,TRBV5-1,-,TGCGCCAGCAGCTTTGGACGTACCCAAGAGACCCAGTACTTC,CASSFGRTQETQYF
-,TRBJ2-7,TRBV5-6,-,TGTGCCAGCAGCCGCACCCACGAGCAGTACTTC,CASSRTHEQYF
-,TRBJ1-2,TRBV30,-,TGTGCCTGGAGTCCCGGCAGAACGTTCTATGGCTACACCTTC,CAWSPGRTFYGYTF
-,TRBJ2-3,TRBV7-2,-,TGTGCCAGCAGCGACGTCAGGGGTGGTACAGATACGCAGTATTTT,CASSDVRGGTDTQYF
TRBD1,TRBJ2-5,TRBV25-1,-,TGTGCCAGCAGTCCACTGGACAGGGGGCAAGAGACCCAGTACTTC,CASSPLDRGQETQYF
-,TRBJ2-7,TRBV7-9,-,TGTGCCAGCAGCTCCATCCCCACCCCCGCCTACGAGCAGTACTTC,CASSSIPTPAYEQYF
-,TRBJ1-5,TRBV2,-,TGTGCCAGCAGTGAAGATTCCCTTTGGCCCCAGCATTTT,CASSEDSLWPQHF
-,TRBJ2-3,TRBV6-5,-,TGTGCCAGCACCATAAACAGGGGCACAGATACGCAGTATTTT,CASTINRGTDTQYF
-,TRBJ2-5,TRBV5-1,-,TGCGCCAGCGCGACAGCGGGTGAGACCCAGTACTTC,CASATAGETQYF
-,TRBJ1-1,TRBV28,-,TGTGCCAGCAGTTTAACAACCCCGACCGAAGCTTTCTTT,CASSLTTPTEAFF
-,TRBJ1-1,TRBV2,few,TGTGCCAGCAGTGATTCCGTGGACAGTAACATGAACACTGAAGCTTTCTTT,CASSDSVDSNMNTEAFF
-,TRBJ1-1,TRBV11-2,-,TGTGCCAGCAGCCTCCCCACGGAAAGCACTGAAGCTTTCTTT,CASSLPTESTEAFF
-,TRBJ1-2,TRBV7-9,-,TGTGCCAGCAGCTTAGTCGGAAGCGATGGCTACACCTTC,CASSLVGSDGYTF
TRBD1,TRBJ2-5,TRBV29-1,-,TGCAGCGTTGAAGATCAGGCGTGGGGAAAGGGGGCGGAAGAGACCCAGTACTTC,CSVEDQAWGKGAEETQYF
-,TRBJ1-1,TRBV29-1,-,TGCAGCGTTGGGGAACGAGCCTCCACTGAAGCTTTCTTT,CSVGERASTEAFF
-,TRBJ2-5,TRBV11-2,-,TGTGCCAGCAGTCAGGACGGGCAGGGAGGAGAGACCCAGTACTTC,CASSQDGQGGETQYF
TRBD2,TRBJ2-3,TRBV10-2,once,TGCGCCAGCAGGACTAGCGGGGGGCAATATACGCAGTATTTT,CASRTSGGQYTQYF
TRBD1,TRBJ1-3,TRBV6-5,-,TGTGCCAGCAGTTACGGACAGGGCAGAAACACCATATATTTT,CASSYGQGRNTIYF
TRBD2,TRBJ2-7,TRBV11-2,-,TGTGCCAGCAGCCCAGGACTAGCTAACTACGAGCAGTACTTC,CASSPGLANYEQYF
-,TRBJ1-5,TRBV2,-,TGTGCCAGCAGTGACCCGACAGAGGATCAGCCCCAGCATTTT,CASSDPTEDQPQHF
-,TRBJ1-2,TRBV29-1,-,TGCAGCGTTGAAGGGGGCTCTAAATACTATGGCTACACCTTC,CSVEGGSKYYGYTF
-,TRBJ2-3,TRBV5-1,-,TGCGCCAGCAGCTTGGGGGGCACAGATACGCAGTATTTT,CASSLGGTDTQYF
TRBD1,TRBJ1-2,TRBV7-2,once,TGTGCCAGCAGCTTAACGAACAGGGGCGCTCGCGGCTACACCTTC,CASSLTNRGARGYTF
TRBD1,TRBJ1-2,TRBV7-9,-,TGTGCCAGCAGCATCGAACAGGGGGCGGCGGGCTACACCTTC,CASSIEQGAAGYTF
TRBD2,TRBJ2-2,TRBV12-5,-,TGTGCTAGTGGTTCTCTTGCGGGGGGCAGGGAGCTGTTTTTT,CASGSLAGGRELFF
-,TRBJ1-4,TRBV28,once,TGTGCCAGCAGTCTATTTCCGTTTTGGGAAAAACTGTTTTTT,CASSLFPFWEKLFF
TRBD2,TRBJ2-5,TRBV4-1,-,TGCGCCAGCAGCCAAGAGTTGCGGGGGGCGAGAGAAGAGACCCAGTACTTC,CASSQELRGAREETQYF
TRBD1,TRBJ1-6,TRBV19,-,TGTGCCAGTAGTAAACTTGGGACAGAAGGAGACAATTCACCCCTCCACTTT,CASSKLGTEGDNSPLHF
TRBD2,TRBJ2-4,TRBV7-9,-,TGTGCCAGCAGCTCCCGTGAACTAGCGGGTTGTTACTTC,CASSSRELAGCYF
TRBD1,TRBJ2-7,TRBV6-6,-,TGTGCCAGCAAAACAGGGGACTACGAGCAGTACTTC,CASKTGDYEQYF
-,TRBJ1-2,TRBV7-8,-,TGTGCCAGCAGCCCCTGGGGTGACAGTCTATTCGCCTATGGCTACACCTTC,CASSPWGDSLFAYGYTF
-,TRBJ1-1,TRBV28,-,TGTGCCAGCAGCTACAGCGGGAACACTGAAGCTTTCTTT,CASSYSGNTEAFF
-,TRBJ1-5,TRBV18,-,TGTGCCAGCTCACCGGGTCTGTCGTTTAATCAGCCCCAGCATTTT,CASSPGLSFNQPQHF
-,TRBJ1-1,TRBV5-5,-,TGTGCCAGCAGCATTCAGGCAGTGAACACTGAAGCTTTCTTT,CASSIQAVNTEAFF
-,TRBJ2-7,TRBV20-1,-,TGCAGTGCTTCACTAGTAAACGAGCAGTACTTC,CSASLVNEQYF
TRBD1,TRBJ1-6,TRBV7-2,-,TGTGCCAGCAGCCTCACAGGGGGGTCCCTCCACTTT,CASSLTGGSLHF
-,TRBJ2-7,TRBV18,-,TGTGCCAGCTCACCAATAGGGCAGGGATCTGACGAGCAGTACTTC,CASSPIGQGSDEQYF
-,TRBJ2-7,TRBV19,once,TGTGCCAGTAGTACTGTCGGACGGAGGGTCTACGAGCAGTACTTC,CASSTVGRRVYEQYF
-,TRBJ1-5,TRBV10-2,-,TGCGCCAGCAGTGTCGGGGACACTGGCAATCAGCCCCAGCATTTT,CASSVGDTGNQPQHF
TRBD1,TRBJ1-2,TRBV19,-,TGTGCCAGTAGACAGGGGGCCTATGGCTACACCTTC,CASRQGAYGYTF
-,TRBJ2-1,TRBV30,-,TGTGCCTGGAGTCCTCTCCTTGTCGACAATGAGCAGTTCTTC,CAWSPLLVDNEQFF
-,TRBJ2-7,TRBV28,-,TGTGCCAGCAGCGTCCTTATCTTAAAAAGACAGAACACAGGGTACGAGCAGTACTTC,CASSVLILKRQNTGYEQYF